One and the same sample provided the 21 T cell receptor beta chains below, sequenced in a study of cytomegalovirus exposure and HLA in healthy donors. It was with 60 Vbeta and 13 Jbeta primers that the PCR ran. Only in-frame clones appear in the TCRdb table, and some are missing; sequencing was by immunoSEQ multiplex PCR. Of about 160,000 clones in the sample, 70% to 80% were seen once. The specimen sequenced was PBMCs. The receptors were gathered from a man aged 45 to 65 in good health and CMV-seropositive.

V and J are TRBV27 and TRBJ1-6; the D gene is possibly TRBD1 (5 bases). In germline, CDR1 is MNHEY, CDR2 SMNVEV (reference sequence). With 3 bases removed from V and 10 bases from J, the gap between germline ends came to 16 bases. This CDR3 comprises 15 residues. The CDR3 protein is CASSLVRGSGSPLHF. CDR3 coding DNA: TGTGCCAGCAGTTTGGTAAGGGGATCTGGATCACCCCTCCACTTT.

The chain carries TRBV5-1 and TRBJ2-2, with TRBD1 matching over 7 bases. This CDR3 contains 14 residues. The J segment lost 7 bases and the V segment lost 4 bases, leaving 7 bases of the junction unmatched. Germline CDR1 SGHRS, CDR2 YFSETQ. The chain's CDR3 is CASSGSSGGGELFF. CDR3 sequence (DNA): TGCGCCAGCAGCGGAAGCTCAGGGGGCGGGGAGCTGTTTTTT.

This clone showed up just a few times. The chain employs TRBV7-9 and TRBJ2-3, with 9 positions matching TRBD2. V trimming: 6 bases; J trimming: 0 bases; junction bases outside the gene matches: 16. The V gene's germline CDR1 is SEHNR and CDR2 FQNEAQ (reference sequence). CDR3 length: 19 residues. The CDR3 loop reads CASRHARTLAGLSTDTQYF. The CDR3 DNA reads TGTGCCAGCAGACACGCTCGGACCCTAGCGGGGCTTAGCACAGATACGCAGTATTTT.

The chain has TRBV6-1 and TRBJ2-7, with D perhaps matching TRBD2 (6 bases). The germline V gene encodes CDR1 MNHNS and CDR2 SASEGT. The CDR3 contains 14 residues. Between the trimmed V and J ends, which lost 3 bases and 3 bases, there was a span of 12 bases. CDR3 residues: CASSDGGFNYEQYF. The CDR3 DNA follows: TGTGCCAGCAGTGACGGGGGATTCAACTACGAGCAGTACTTC.

This clone was counted a few times. CDR3 DNA sequence: TGTGCCAGCAGCTTGGGCCCACTTCGCGGGGGAGGCTACAATGAGCAGTTCTTC. Its translation: CASSLGPLRGGGYNEQFF. The genes are TRBV5-4 and TRBJ2-1, with 7 nucleotides matching TRBD2. Germline values: CDR1 SGHNT, CDR2 YYREEE (reference sequence). The CDR3 runs to 18 residues. V lost 0 bases, J lost 3 bases, and 12 bases stayed unmatched.

The chain joins TRBV5-6 to TRBJ2-7; TRBD1 agrees at 8 bases. The CDR3 is 15 residues long. Trimming took 4 bases from V and 2 from J; bases not matched to a gene: 8. Per germline, CDR1 SGHDT and CDR2 YYEEEE. CDR3 sequence: CASSQTGDSTYEQYF. CDR3 DNA: TGTGCCAGCAGCCAGACAGGGGATTCTACCTACGAGCAGTACTTC.

The chain uses TRBV9 and TRBJ2-7; D is uncertain. Germline V gives CDR1 SGDLS, CDR2 YYNGEE. Trimming cost V 0 bases and J 2 bases, with 9 bases left between them. The CDR3 has 14 amino acids. CDR3: CASSVGGTTYEQYF. CDR3 nucleotide sequence: TGTGCCAGCAGCGTAGGAGGTACTACCTACGAGCAGTACTTC.

The table lists this clone with a few counts. The chain uses TRBV19 and TRBJ2-2; TRBD1 matches 10 bases. Germline lookup yields CDR1 LNHDA and CDR2 SQIVND (reference sequence). This CDR3 region has 14 residues. The J segment lost 3 bases and the V segment lost 8 bases, leaving 3 bases of the junction unmatched. This CDR3 is CASEDRGDTGELFF. In nucleotides, the CDR3 is TGTGCCAGTGAGGACAGGGGGGACACCGGGGAGCTGTTTTTT.

This rearrangement joins TRBV2 to TRBJ2-3; 9 bases are shared with TRBD1. The CDR3 is 16 residues long. CDR1 and CDR2 (germline): SNHLY, FYNNEI. With V trimmed by 5 bases and J by 4 bases, 10 bases remained unmatched. CDR3 DNA sequence: TGTGCCAGCAGTCGCTCCGGGACAGGGTTCGCAGATACGCAGTATTTT. Translated: CASSRSGTGFADTQYF.

The V and J genes are TRBV2 and TRBJ2-7; TRBD2 aligns across 12 bases. The CDR3 has 14 amino acids. CDR1 and CDR2 (germline): SNHLY, FYNNEI. J gave up 3 bases and V 7 bases, and 4 bases lay outside the gene matches. The CDR3 nucleotides read TGTGCCAGCACCCTGACTAGCGGGGGCTACGAGCAGTACTTC. Translation: CASTLTSGGYEQYF.

V gene TRBV27 combines with J gene TRBJ2-7, with D possibly TRBD1 on 5 matching bases. Trimming took off 4 bases at V and 0 bases at J, with 16 bases between the two ends. This CDR3 spans 16 amino acids. Germline V gene lookup returns CDR1 MNHEY and CDR2 SMNVEV (reference sequence). The CDR3 region is CASSSLDSALSYEQYF. CDR3 sequence (DNA): TGTGCCAGCAGTTCCCTCGACAGTGCCCTCTCCTACGAGCAGTACTTC.

The chain carries TRBV7-3 and TRBJ2-1; D not resolved. CDR3 size: 13 residues. With 5 bases removed from V and 8 bases from J, the gap between germline ends came to 13 bases. Germline-derived CDR1 and CDR2 are SGHTA and FQGTGA. CDR3 loop: CASSLGVRDEQFF. For the CDR3, the DNA is TGTGCCAGCAGCCTAGGCGTCCGAGATGAGCAGTTCTTC.

V usage is TRBV27 and J usage is TRBJ2-7, with 9 bases that match TRBD2. The trim removed 5 bases at V and 3 bases at J, leaving 8 bases unmatched. CDR1 and CDR2 from the germline V gene are MNHEY and SMNVEV (reference sequence). The CDR3 loop spans 15 amino acids. In DNA, the CDR3 is TGTGCCAGCAGTCTATTAGCGGGAGCCTTCTACGAGCAGTACTTC. This sequence encodes CASSLLAGAFYEQYF.

This chain joins TRBV27 and TRBJ1-4; D not certain. The CDR3 totals 14 residues. CDR1 and CDR2 (germline): MNHEY, SMNVEV (reference sequence). V was clipped by 6 bases and J by 0 bases, with 8 bases between them. The CDR3 loop is CASRALATNEKLFF. CDR3 coding DNA: TGTGCCAGCAGAGCACTGGCAACTAATGAAAAACTGTTTTTT.

V usage is TRBV5-6 and J usage is TRBJ1-4, with D possibly being TRBD1 (6 bases). Deletions cut 2 bases from V and 3 bases from J, with 11 bases between. CDR3 length equals 15 residues. Germline V gene lookup returns CDR1 SGHDT and CDR2 YYEEEE. CDR3 DNA: TGTGCCAGCAGCTTCGGGGGGGCAGCTAATGAAAAACTGTTTTTT. Translating it yields CASSFGGAANEKLFF.

The J gene is TRBJ2-7, the V gene TRBV28; 7 bases map to TRBD2. There are 13 residues in the CDR3. With V trimmed by 7 bases and J by 0 bases, 3 bases remained unmatched. Germline V gene data show CDR1 as MDHEN and CDR2 as SYDVKM. Written as DNA, the CDR3 is TGTGCCAGCAATGGCGGGAGCTCCTACGAGCAGTACTTC. Its protein is CASNGGSSYEQYF. The full variable domain, its missing parts supplied by reference TRBV28 and TRBJ2-7, is DVKVTQSSRYLVKRTGEKVFLECVQDMDHENMFWYRQDPGLGLRLIYFSYDVKMKEKGDIPEGYSVSREKKERFSLILESASTNQTSMYLCASNGGSSYEQYFGPGTRLTVT.

The count of this clone is one. Other nucleotide sequences from this sample produce the same CDR3. This chain uses TRBV10-3 with TRBJ2-3, with a tentative D call TRBD1 (5 bases). Germline lookup yields CDR1 ENHRY and CDR2 SYGVKD. There are 15 residues in the CDR3. With 0 bases removed from V and 0 bases from J, the gap between germline ends came to 7 bases. The chain's CDR3 is CAISESQGSTDTQYF. CDR3 coding DNA: TGTGCCATCAGTGAGTCGCAGGGCAGCACAGATACGCAGTATTTT.

The chain has TRBV9 and TRBJ2-3; unclear D gene. The CDR3 is 12 amino acids. In germline, CDR1 is SGDLS, CDR2 YYNGEE. Trimming shortened V by 0 bases and J by 6 bases, and 5 bases separated the two germline ends. CDR3 region: CASSVGIDTQYF. The CDR3 DNA follows: TGTGCCAGCAGCGTAGGTATTGATACGCAGTATTTT.

The J gene is TRBJ1-2, the V gene TRBV30; TRBD1 matches at 11 bases. Germline V gene sequence: CDR1 GTSNPN, CDR2 SVGIG (reference sequence). This CDR3 has 16 residues. V gave up 0 bases and J gave up 7 bases; unmatched junction bases: 10. As DNA, the CDR3 is TGTGCCTGGAGTGTACTAGGGACAGGGGGATCAGGTGGCTACACCTTC. It translates to CAWSVLGTGGSGGYTF.

The sample holds a few counts of this clone. The chain uses TRBV10-3 and TRBJ2-7, with a weak D call TRBD2 (7 bases). Deletions cut 1 base from V and 6 bases from J, with 16 bases between. The germline V gene has CDR1 ENHRY and CDR2 SYGVKD. This CDR3 contains 15 residues. CDR3 DNA: TGTGCCATCAGTGAGTACCGGGGGGCAGCCGGCGAGCAGTACTTC. Amino acids: CAISEYRGAAGEQYF.

The chain recombines TRBV27 with TRBJ2-5, with D perhaps TRBD1 (5 bases). V shed 4 bases and J shed 7 bases, with 19 bases lying between them. This CDR3 has 15 residues. Germline V gene sequence: CDR1 MNHEY, CDR2 SMNVEV (reference sequence). The CDR3 nucleotides read TGTGCCAGCAGTTCACTTGGGGCCTGGGAAGGGACCCAGTACTTC. It is translated as CASSSLGAWEGTQYF.